This T cell receptor beta chain stems from a study of cytomegalovirus exposure and HLA in healthy donors. Points from the study as a whole: Judged likely to be a sequencing artifact was a cluster of highly shared sequence variants. Common viral pathogens seemed, in a later analysis, to connect with several of the most significant clusters. In a later analysis, DRB1 alleles had the most associated TCRs; HLA-C alleles the fewest. In a later analysis, TCR beta V- and J-gene trimming showed a link to a missense DCLRE1C variant.

V dropped 0 bases and J dropped 6; count of bases not matched to a gene: 3. CDR3 length equals 15 residues. Germline CDR1 and CDR2: MGHRA and YSYEKL. To note about this clone: Its antigen is currently unknown.

Use of 60 Vbeta and 13 Jbeta primers characterized the PCR. Sequencing used immunoSEQ multiplex PCR; TCRdb keeps in-frame clones, though not all of them. The sample lists around 130,000 clones, 84% occurring once. The receptor comes from a man aged 45-65 years in good health and CMV-seronegative. The chain uses TRBV4-1 and TRBJ2-3; TRBD1 matches 10 bases. The source material was PBMCs. CDR3 DNA: TGCGCCAGCAGCCAAGAGGACAGGGGGACGGATACGCAGTATTTT. Translating it yields CASSQEDRGTDTQYF.